The T cell receptor (beta chain) under discussion was sequenced for a study of blood T cell repertoires in COVID-19. CDR1 is SGDLS and CDR2 is YYNGEE in the germline V gene. The CDR3 runs 13 residues. With V trimmed by 2 bases and J by 9 bases, 4 bases remained unmatched. This table comes from immunoSEQ multiplex PCR, and its TCRdb copy is limited to in-frame clones, with some not included. The sample contains 190,000 or so clones, approximately 90% of which appear only once. The specimen was peripheral blood. The chain uses TRBV9 and TRBJ2-4, with 8 bases identical to TRBD1. The receptor comes from a woman aged 25-40 years with acute or convalescent COVID-19. Written as DNA, the CDR3 is TGTGCCAGCAGCGTTGACAGGGGAGGCATTCAGTACTTC. Residues: CASSVDRGGIQYF.